Detailed here is one T cell receptor beta chain. The specificity of this receptor is unknown. There are no base qualities to consult, and no much larger clone falls within one base. Using the deep immunoSEQ assay, multiplex PCR amplified TCR CDR3 regions from genomic DNA. Extracted genomic DNA from each cell subset was spread evenly across all wells of several immunoSEQ 96-well plates, with each plate serving as a replicate. For sorted subsets, each replicate PCR was loaded with approximately 200 ng genomic DNA, equivalent to some 27,000 T cell genomes. The purified libraries were quantified using a Qubit 3.0 fluorometer, sized with a Bioanalyzer 2100, and then quantified again using the KAPA Library Quantification kit. Every immunoSEQ 96-well plate was sequenced on a dedicated single-read 150-cycle Illumina NextSeq 550 flow cell. As for how the authors treated the data: The immunoSEQ output contained only junctional sequences without quality scores, so filtering could not match that applied to full-length reads. Sequences were annotated with PyIR, a Python wrapper for IgBLAST v1.9, using IMGT germline references to assign V/J genes and CDR3. Any read was removed if the V/J assignment was weak (E-value above 1e-6), the CDR3 was missing, or the read contained stop codons, out-of-frame junctions, or ambiguous translated residues. V3J clonotypes were defined as sequences sharing an identical inferred V gene, J gene, and CDR3 amino acid sequence. Percentage overlap between repertoires was computed as shared unique clonotypes divided by the size of the smaller repertoire. Three approaches were used to assess repertoire richness: RTK rarefaction, the Chao1 estimator, and Recon v2.1 estimates of unobserved clonotypes. OLGA was used to compute generation probabilities for all TCRbeta clonotypes that the gDNA method yielded from a handful of donors. TCRdb mirrors the immuneACCESS table, restricted to in-frame sequences. Some clones are absent from its copies; in checked studies, under half trace to an unresolved V gene, and the reason for the others is unknown. That table furnishes V, J and clone size, whereas the DNA furnished D and trimming. The sample yields approximately 530,000 clones; more than 95% were counted once. The ten largest clones represent under 0.065% of the sample.

At the junction V is shortened by 3 bases and J by 2 bases, with 8 bases in between. CDR1 SGHVS and CDR2 FQNEAQ were looked up in the germline V gene. The CDR3 runs 13 amino acids, cysteine and phenylalanine included. Only CDR3 DNA remains: 39 bases, in frame from the first base. This sample is part of a study of shared clonotypes between healthy human individuals (dated by TCRdb to between 2020 and 2021). Notes on the research overall: A few men and a couple of women, aged 18 to 49 years, made up the cohort. Libraries were prepared and TCR repertoires were sequenced by different laboratories using diverse techniques, in order to increase sequencing depth and limit assay-specific biases. To estimate repertoire size and how much clonotypes are shared between individuals, the study performed deep sequencing of blood TCR repertoires from a handful of healthy adults. For each donor, CD4 naive and CD4 memory were each run on three plates, CD8 naive on two plates, and CD8 memory on one plate. Between about 0.85 and 8.9 billion PBMCs per donor were obtained by leukapheresis. Summary of the overall study and its limitations: Because the study included only a small number of donors, the genetic and exposure-history diversity represented was limited. Pairwise subsampling indicated that sequencing depth was expected to affect the degree of clonotype sharing among donors. Naive subsets generally had larger estimated clonotype richness than memory subsets. Sharing across a few donors was observed for around 4.8% of naive CD4, over 3% of naive CD8, 2.3% of memory CD4, and about 0.39% of memory CD8 clonotypes. Sampling was restricted to blood, and TCR repertoires in tissues likely differ from the TCR repertoires found in blood. Clonotypes shared by all four sorted-subset donors showed higher generation probabilities than non-shared clonotypes. Incomplete sequencing was indicated by rarefaction of sorted-subset datasets, despite the large sequencing depth.

The donors were healthy, HIV-negative adults who had no recently reported acute infections or vaccinations. Every donor was a Caucasian adult residing in Nashville, Tennessee, USA. CD4+ T cells were enriched through magnetic negative selection, after which naive cells were positively selected on CD45RA and the remaining negative fraction served as the memory subset. After blood collection by leukapheresis, PBMCs were isolated using Ficoll-Histopaque density gradient centrifugation and then cryopreserved in the vapor phase of liquid nitrogen. Analytical flow cytometry was used to check the purity and quantity of each magnetically sorted T cell population. Genomic DNA was isolated from each sorted fraction and quantified by UV absorbance on a Nanodrop 2000c.

What was sequenced was naive CD4+ T cells sorted from blood. The sample's cell subset or site label is to be understood as: CD45RA+ positively selected. This chain joins TRBV7-8 to TRBJ2-7; the D gene is possibly TRBD2, with 6 bases matching. The clonotype comes from a woman in her thirties in good health. The nucleotide sequence is TGTGCCAGCAGCTTTAGCGGCCCCTACGAGCAGTACTTC. It codes for CASSFSGPYEQYF.